Sequencing of this T cell receptor (beta chain) was carried out in a study of shared clonotypes between healthy human individuals (TCRdb year 2020). Turning to the overall study: The cohort comprised a couple of women and a few men aged 18 to 49 years. Libraries were prepared and TCR repertoires were sequenced by different laboratories using diverse techniques, in order to increase sequencing depth and limit assay-specific biases. Each donor's leukapheresis produced roughly between roughly 0.9 and 8.9 billion PBMCs. For each donor, CD4 naive and CD4 memory were each run on three plates, CD8 naive on two plates, and CD8 memory on one plate. To estimate repertoire size and how much clonotypes are shared between individuals, the study performed deep sequencing of blood TCR repertoires from roughly five healthy adults.

Using the deep immunoSEQ assay, multiplex PCR amplified TCR CDR3 regions from genomic DNA. For each cell subset, the extracted genomic DNA was distributed evenly across all wells of several immunoSEQ 96-well plates, and each plate served as one replicate. Each replicate PCR for sorted subsets received around 200 ng genomic DNA, equal to tens of thousands of T cell genomes. Purified libraries were quantified with a Qubit 3.0 fluorometer, sized on a Bioanalyzer 2100, and re-quantified with the KAPA Library Quantification kit. A separate single-read 150-cycle Illumina NextSeq 550 flow cell was used to sequence each immunoSEQ 96-well plate. The source study handled its data this way. Because the immunoSEQ output included only junctional sequences and no quality scores, the filtering could not be the same as the filtering used for full-length reads. Sequences were annotated with PyIR, a Python wrapper for IgBLAST v1.9, using IMGT germline references to assign V/J genes and CDR3. Reads were filtered out if the reads had weak V/J assignments (E-value above 1e-6), no CDR3, stop codons, out-of-frame junctions, or ambiguous translated residues. A V3J clonotype was defined by an identical inferred V gene, J gene, and CDR3 amino acid sequence. Percentage overlap between repertoires was calculated by dividing the number of shared unique clonotypes by the size of the smaller repertoire. Repertoire richness was assessed with RTK rarefaction, the Chao1 estimator, and Recon v2.1 estimates of unobserved clonotypes. Generation probabilities for all TCRbeta clonotypes obtained by the gDNA method from a handful of donors were computed using OLGA. TCRdb's version of the immuneACCESS table is confined to in-frame rearrangements and falls short of the full clone set. An unresolved V gene accounts for under half of the shortfall where checked; the remainder is of unknown origin. That table gives V, J and clone size, and the DNA gave D and trimming. Within this sample are around 1.6 million clones, with around 98% of them counted one time only. Clones ranked in the top ten supply roughly 0.45% of the sample.

Results and caveats for the whole study, not just this receptor: Sampling was limited to blood, and TCR repertoires in tissue likely differ from TCR repertoires in blood. Sharing across a few donors was observed for approximately 5% of naive CD4, 3.5% of naive CD8, over 2% of memory CD4, and about 0.38% of memory CD8 clonotypes. Because the study included only a small number of donors, the genetic and exposure-history diversity represented was limited. Incomplete sequencing was indicated by rarefaction of sorted-subset datasets, despite the large sequencing depth. Naive subsets generally had larger estimated clonotype richness than memory subsets did. Pairwise subsampling led to the expectation that sequencing depth would affect the degree of clonotype sharing among donors. Compared with non-shared clonotypes, the clonotypes found in all four sorted-subset donors had higher generation probabilities.

A remark on this clone: Its antigen is still unknown. Within one base of it there is no much larger clone, and no base qualities were kept.

The germline V gene provides CDR1 MDHEN and CDR2 SYDVKM. Germline trimming: 7 bases from V, 6 bases from J; junction bases outside gene matches: 10. Inclusive of the bounding cysteine and phenylalanine, the CDR3 is 15 residues long. The retained sequence is limited to the CDR3, 45 bases, with the frame set at the first base. The donors were healthy, HIV-negative adults with no recently reported acute infections or vaccinations. Every donor was a Caucasian adult living in Nashville, Tennessee, USA. Magnetic negative selection was used to enrich CD4+ T cells, after which naive cells were positively selected on CD45RA and the negative fraction became the memory subset. After blood collection by leukapheresis, PBMCs were isolated using Ficoll-Histopaque density gradient centrifugation and then cryopreserved in the vapor phase of liquid nitrogen. Analytical flow cytometry was used to check the purity and quantity of each magnetically sorted T cell population. Each sorted fraction had its genomic DNA isolated and then quantified by UV absorbance on a Nanodrop 2000c.

The sequence is built from TRBV28 and TRBJ2-3; TRBD2 agrees with 10 junctional bases. Source material: naive CD4+ T cells sorted from blood. This sample's cell subset or site label indicates: CD45RA+ positively selected. The sequence came from a man under 40 in good health. The nucleotide sequence reads as follows: TGTGCCAGCACCCGAGCGGGAGGGCCCGGGGATACGCAGTATTTT. Translated, this is CASTRAGGPGDTQYF.